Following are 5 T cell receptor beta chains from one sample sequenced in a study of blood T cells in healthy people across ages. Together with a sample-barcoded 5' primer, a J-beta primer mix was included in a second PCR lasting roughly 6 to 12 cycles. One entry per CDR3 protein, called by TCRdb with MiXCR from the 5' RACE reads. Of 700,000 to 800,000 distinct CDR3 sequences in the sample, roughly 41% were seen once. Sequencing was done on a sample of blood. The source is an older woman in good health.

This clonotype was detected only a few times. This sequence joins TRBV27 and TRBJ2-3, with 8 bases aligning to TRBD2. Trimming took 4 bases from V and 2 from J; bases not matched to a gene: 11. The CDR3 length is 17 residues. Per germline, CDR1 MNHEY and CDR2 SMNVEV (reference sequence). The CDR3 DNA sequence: TGTGCCAGCAGTTACCGGGTAGCGGGGTCCTACACAGATACGCAGTATTTT. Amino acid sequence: CASSYRVAGSYTDTQYF.

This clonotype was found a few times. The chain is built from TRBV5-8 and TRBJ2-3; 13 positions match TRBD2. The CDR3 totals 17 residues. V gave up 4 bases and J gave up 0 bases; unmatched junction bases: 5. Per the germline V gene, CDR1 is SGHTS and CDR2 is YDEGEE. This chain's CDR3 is CASSPTGLAGSTDTQYF. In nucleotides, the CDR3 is TGTGCCAGCAGCCCCACGGGACTAGCGGGGAGCACAGATACGCAGTATTTT.

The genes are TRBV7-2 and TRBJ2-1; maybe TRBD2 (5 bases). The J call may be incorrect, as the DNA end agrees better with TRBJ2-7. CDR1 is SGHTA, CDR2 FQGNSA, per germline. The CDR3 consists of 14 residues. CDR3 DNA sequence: TGTGCCAGCAGCTTCGACTATTCCTACAATGAGCAGTACTTC. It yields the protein CASSFDYSYNEQYF.

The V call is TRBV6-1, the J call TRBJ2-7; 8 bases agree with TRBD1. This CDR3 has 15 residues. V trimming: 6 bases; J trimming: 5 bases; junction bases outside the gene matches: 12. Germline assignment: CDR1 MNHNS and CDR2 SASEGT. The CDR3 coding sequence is TGTGCCAGCAGCGTTTTCGGACAGGGTAACGACGAGCAGTACTTC. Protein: CASSVFGQGNDEQYF.

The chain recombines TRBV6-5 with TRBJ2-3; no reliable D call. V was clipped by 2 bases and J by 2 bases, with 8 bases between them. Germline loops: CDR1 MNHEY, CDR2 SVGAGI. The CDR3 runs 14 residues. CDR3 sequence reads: CASSYAQSTDTQYF. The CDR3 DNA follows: TGTGCCAGCAGTTACGCACAGTCCACAGATACGCAGTATTTT.